The entry below gives a single TCR beta chain sequence along with its context. Antigen unknown. Sequencing used immunoSEQ multiplex PCR; TCRdb keeps in-frame clones, though not all of them. This table has approximately 15,000 clones, around 80% appearing once. This sample is drawn from a study of tumor-infiltrating lymphocytes in localized non-small cell lung cancer. Study summary: Tumor tissue and non-adjacent uninvolved lung came from each patient.

The CDR3 consists of 16 residues. The germline gives CDR1 MGHRA, CDR2 YSYEKL. V shed 0 bases and J shed 0 bases, with 9 bases lying between them. Points from the study as a whole: T-cell fraction did not differ between immunotypes IM1 and IM2.

The V and J genes are TRBV4-1 and TRBJ1-3; the D is unclear. This receptor was taken from a human donor with non-small cell lung cancer. Source material: uninvolved lung tissue not adjacent to the tumor. The DNA of the CDR3 is TGCGCCAGCAGCCAAGACCGGACCTTCTCTGGAAACACCATATATTTT. Translation gives CASSQDRTFSGNTIYF.